Each of the 28 T cell receptor beta chains below was sequenced from the same sample in a study of T cells in localized non-small cell lung cancer. Here immunoSEQ multiplex PCR was the method, and the copy in TCRdb shows in-frame clones only, minus some. Of some 11,000 clones in the sample, roughly four fifths were seen once. The source was peripheral blood mononuclear cells, collected before any cancer treatment. These receptors originate from a female donor older than 55 with stage II lung adenocarcinoma.

The chain has TRBV4-3 and TRBJ2-3; 14 bases match TRBD2. CDR1 and CDR2 from the germline V gene are LGHNA and YSLEER. J lost 6 bases, V lost 5 bases, and 4 bases had no gene match. This CDR3 is built from 15 residues. CDR3 sequence reads: CASSTRLAGGDTQYF. In DNA form, the CDR3 reads TGCGCCAGCAGCACCCGACTAGCGGGGGGGGATACGCAGTATTTT.

The chain joins TRBV7-2 to TRBJ2-5; 7 bases are shared with TRBD1. The V segment lost 5 bases and the J segment 7 bases; nucleotides outside the gene matches: 1. Germline V lookup: CDR1 SGHTA, CDR2 FQGNSA. The CDR3 consists of 11 residues. This CDR3 is CASSPGGTQYF. The CDR3 region has the DNA TGTGCCAGCAGCCCAGGGGGGACCCAGTACTTC. Drawing the rest from reference TRBV7-2 and TRBJ2-5, the complete variable domain is GAGVSQSPSNKVTEKGKDVELRCDPISGHTALYWYRQSLGQGLEFLIYFQGNSAPDKSGLPSDRFSAERTGGSVSTLTIQRTQQEDSAVYLCASSPGGTQYFGPGTRLLVL.

The CDR3 loop reads CSAMRDTEAFF. CDR3 DNA: TGCAGTGCTATGAGGGACACTGAAGCTTTCTTT. V is TRBV20-1 and J is TRBJ1-1; D uncertain. V lost 4 bases, J lost 3 bases, and 6 bases lay in between. The CDR3 has 11 residues. Germline V gene lookup returns CDR1 DFQATT and CDR2 SNEGSKA (reference sequence).

The chain joins TRBV7-3 to TRBJ2-7; D gene uncertain. There are 14 residues in the CDR3. V lost 0 bases, J lost 3 bases, and 9 bases lay in between. Germline lookup yields CDR1 SGHTA and CDR2 FQGTGA. The CDR3 DNA sequence: TGTGCCAGCAGCTTAACAGGTCTTGACTACGAGCAGTACTTC. Amino acid sequence: CASSLTGLDYEQYF.

V and J are TRBV18 and TRBJ2-3; D could derive from TRBD1 or TRBD2 (6 bases each). The V end was cut by 3 bases, the J end by 8 bases, with 15 bases between. Germline CDR1 KGHSH, CDR2 LQKENI. The CDR3 runs to 14 residues. The DNA of the CDR3 is TGTGCCAGCTCACCCCGGGGGTTCAGGGGTACGCAGTATTTT. Its translation is CASSPRGFRGTQYF. Looking up the rest from reference TRBV18 and TRBJ2-3 gives the full variable domain: NAGVMQNPRHLVRRRGQEARLRCSPMKGHSHVYWYRQLPEEGLKFMVYLQKENIIDESGMPKERFSAEFPKEGPSILRIQQVVRGDSAAYFCASSPRGFRGTQYFGPGTRLTVL.

This chain links TRBV5-4 with TRBJ2-3; D is possibly TRBD1 or TRBD2 (5 bases each). This CDR3 region has 15 residues. Germline V CDR1 and CDR2: SGHNT, YYREEE (reference sequence). Trimming took 4 bases from V and 4 from J, leaving 16 bases between them. CDR3 region: CASSPREARADTQYF. The CDR3 DNA reads as TGTGCCAGCAGCCCCCGGGAAGCCAGGGCAGATACGCAGTATTTT.

The rearrangement uses TRBV6-1 and TRBJ1-2; D is unresolved. Trimming shortened V by 2 bases and J by 4 bases, and 17 bases separated the two germline ends. From germline, CDR1 is MNHNS and CDR2 SASEGT. The CDR3 loop spans 16 amino acids. In nucleotides, the CDR3 is TGTGCCAGCAGTGAAAGGGCCGGGAGGGAGGGCTATGGCTACACCTTC. Translation gives CASSERAGREGYGYTF.

This chain links TRBV7-8 with TRBJ2-7; possible D gene TRBD2, 5 bases. The CDR3 contains 12 residues. Trimming took off 6 bases at V and 6 bases at J, with 12 bases between the two ends. Germline CDR1 SGHVS, CDR2 FQNEAQ. CDR3 sequence (DNA): TGTGCCAGCAGAAAGGGAGTCAGCGAGCAGTACTTC. It yields the protein CASRKGVSEQYF. Full variable domain (missing parts from reference TRBV7-8 and TRBJ2-7): GAGVSQSPRYKVAKRGQDVALRCDPISGHVSLFWYQQALGQGPEFLTYFQNEAQLDKSGLPSDRFFAERPEGSVSTLKIQRTQQEDSAVYLCASRKGVSEQYFGPGTRLTVT.

The rearrangement uses TRBV4-3 and TRBJ1-1; 9 nucleotides line up with TRBD1. J lost 5 bases, V lost 1 base, and 5 bases had no gene match. The germline V gene encodes CDR1 LGHNA and CDR2 YSLEER. This CDR3 has 15 amino acids. CDR3 nucleotide sequence: TGCGCCAGCAGCCAAGTTGGACAGGGGTGGACTGAAGCTTTCTTT. Its translation: CASSQVGQGWTEAFF.

The J gene is TRBJ2-3, the V gene TRBV10-2, with D perhaps TRBD2 (5 bases). CDR1 and CDR2 (germline): WSHSY, SAAADI. V shed 7 bases and J shed 3 bases, with 14 bases lying between them. CDR3 length: 14 residues. The CDR3 loop reads CASKKLEGTDTQYF. The CDR3 DNA is TGCGCCAGCAAGAAACTTGAGGGAACAGATACGCAGTATTTT.

This clone came up once. The chain uses TRBV4-1 and TRBJ1-2; D unresolved. The germline V and J ends were trimmed by 5 bases and 2 bases, with 6 bases remaining between them. The CDR3 loop spans 12 amino acids. Germline-derived CDR1 and CDR2 are MGHRA and YSYEKL. The CDR3 DNA follows: TGCGCCAGCAGCGGCAGCAACTATGGCTACACCTTC. Translating it yields CASSGSNYGYTF.

The chain is built from TRBV2 and TRBJ1-1; D ambiguous. The CDR3 is 12 amino acids. Germline V gene lookup returns CDR1 SNHLY and CDR2 FYNNEI. With 10 bases removed from V and 5 bases from J, the gap between germline ends came to 14 bases. As DNA, the CDR3 is TGTGCCACATCGGACCCTGGGACTGAAGCTTTCTTT. This gives the protein CATSDPGTEAFF.

The chain carries TRBV4-1 and TRBJ1-4; TRBD1 matches at 9 bases. Germline CDR1 MGHRA, CDR2 YSYEKL. After removal of 4 bases from V and 7 bases from J, the junction contained 10 bases not matched to a gene. The CDR3 sequence is 16 residues long. The CDR3 nucleotides are TGCGCCAGCAGCCTTGGACAGGGGAAAGTAGTTGAAAAACTGTTTTTT. Translating it yields CASSLGQGKVVEKLFF.

The table lists this clone with a count of one. V usage is TRBV29-1 and J usage is TRBJ1-2; perhaps TRBD1 as D (6 bases). Trimming cost V 1 base and J 4 bases, with 13 bases left between them. Germline V CDR1 and CDR2: SQVTM, ANQGSEA. The CDR3 is made up of 14 amino acids. The CDR3 sequence is CSVEGERDTYGYTF. The CDR3 DNA follows: TGCAGCGTTGAAGGAGAGCGGGACACCTATGGCTACACCTTC.

This clone was counted only a few times. This chain connects TRBV2 to TRBJ1-1; a possible D gene is TRBD1 (6 bases). CDR3 length: 13 residues. Germline CDR1 is SNHLY and CDR2 is FYNNEI. V lost 7 bases to trimming and J lost 1 base, with 10 bases between them. CDR3 residues: CASNGQPNTEAFF. The CDR3 nucleotides read TGTGCCAGCAATGGACAGCCGAACACTGAAGCTTTCTTT.

The chain has TRBV4-3 and TRBJ2-7; 8 nucleotides align to TRBD1. Unmatched junction bases numbered 3, after V lost 0 bases and J lost 8 bases. Germline V gives CDR1 LGHNA, CDR2 YSLEER. CDR3 length: 13 residues. The CDR3 loop is CASSQDRGHQQYF. CDR3 nucleotide sequence: TGCGCCAGCAGCCAAGACAGGGGGCATCAGCAGTACTTC.

This chain joins TRBV6-5 and TRBJ1-3; possible D gene TRBD1, 5 bases. The CDR3 spans 12 residues. Deletions cut 6 bases from V and 2 bases from J, with 5 bases between. In germline, CDR1 is MNHEY, CDR2 SVGAGI. CDR3 bases: TGTGCCAGCAGGGGGCCTGGAAACACCATATATTTT. It codes for CASRGPGNTIYF.

V usage is TRBV6-4 and J usage is TRBJ2-5; 8 positions agree with TRBD2. The J segment lost 4 bases and the V segment lost 6 bases, leaving 4 bases of the junction unmatched. The CDR3 totals 13 residues. The germline CDR1 and CDR2 sequences are MRHNA and SNTAGT. The CDR3 reads CASSAGGGETQYF. The CDR3 coding sequence is TGTGCCAGCAGCGCGGGGGGCGGAGAGACCCAGTACTTC.

The chain links TRBV19 to TRBJ2-3, with 8 positions matching TRBD2. This CDR3 is built from 14 residues. Germline CDR1 reads LNHDA; CDR2 reads SQIVND (reference sequence). The ends lost 7 bases at V and 1 base at J; junction bases unmatched: 4. Here the CDR3 DNA reads TGTGCCAGTATTCAAGCGGGGGGCACAGATACGCAGTATTTT. As protein: CASIQAGGTDTQYF. Complete variable domain (other parts from reference TRBV19 and TRBJ2-3): DGGITQSPKYLFRKEGQNVTLSCEQNLNHDAMYWYRQDPGQGLRLIYYSQIVNDFQKGDIAEGYSVSREKKESFPLTVTSAQKNPTAFYLCASIQAGGTDTQYFGPGTRLTVL.

In this sample, this clone turned up a few times. V usage is TRBV5-5 and J usage is TRBJ2-7; D is possibly TRBD1 or TRBD2 (5 bases each). The CDR3 loop spans 15 amino acids. Germline CDR1 reads SGHKS; CDR2 reads YYEKEE (reference sequence). V was pared by 0 bases and J by 4 bases, with 14 bases between. CDR3 loop: CASSLAGTAWYEQYF. The CDR3 DNA reads as TGTGCCAGCAGCTTGGCCGGGACGGCCTGGTACGAGCAGTACTTC. Combining the CDR3 with reference TRBV5-5 and TRBJ2-7 gives the whole variable domain DAGVTQSPTHLIKTRGQQVTLRCSPISGHKSVSWYQQVLGQGPQFIFQYYEKEERGRGNFPDRFSARQFPNYSSELNVNALLLGDSALYLCASSLAGTAWYEQYFGPGTRLTVT.

This clone was seen a few times. The DNA for the CDR3 is TGCAGCGTTATCGGGGGGACGGCCAAAAACATTCAGTACTTC. Translated: CSVIGGTAKNIQYF. The V gene is TRBV29-1, the J gene TRBJ2-4; 7 nucleotides align to TRBD2. This CDR3 is 14 amino acids long. CDR1 and CDR2 from the germline V gene are SQVTM and ANQGSEA. Trimming cost V 5 bases and J 1 base; bases outside gene matches: 5.

The V and J genes are TRBV21-1 and TRBJ2-2; the table's D call of TRBD2 was not tested on the DNA. TRBV21-1 is a pseudogene locus. CDR3 length: 15 amino acids. The CDR3, as DNA: TGTGCCACTCTAGAGCGGGAGGGGGACACCGGGGAGCTGTTTTTT. It yields the protein CATLEREGDTGELFF.

The chain is built from TRBV2 and TRBJ1-5; 7 bases map to TRBD1. The CDR3 spans 14 residues. Germline CDR1 and CDR2: SNHLY and FYNNEI. Trimming at V came to 6 bases and at J to 5 bases, leaving 7 bases not matched to a gene. The CDR3 nucleotides read TGTGCCAGCAGCAAACAGGGGTGGGATCAGCCCCAGCATTTT. As protein: CASSKQGWDQPQHF.

This chain joins TRBV19 and TRBJ2-3, with a possible D match to TRBD2 (6 bases). Per the germline V gene, CDR1 is LNHDA and CDR2 is SQIVND (reference sequence). V was trimmed by 4 bases and J by 7 bases, leaving 15 bases between them. This CDR3 has 14 residues. The CDR3 loop is CASSTGPGGNTQYF. Written as DNA, the CDR3 is TGTGCCAGTAGTACGGGCCCTGGGGGGAATACGCAGTATTTT.

The chain links TRBV6-6 to TRBJ1-3; tentatively, D is TRBD1 (5 bases). The CDR3 is 15 amino acids. V dropped 8 bases and J dropped 8 bases, with 22 bases sitting between them. Germline CDR1 is MNHNY and CDR2 is SVGAGI (reference sequence). The CDR3 loop reads CASSGTKKAGDTIYF. The CDR3 DNA reads TGTGCCAGCTCTGGGACCAAAAAGGCTGGTGACACCATATATTTT.

V usage is TRBV5-1 and J usage is TRBJ1-5; a possible D gene is TRBD1 (6 bases). Germline CDR1 reads SGHRS; CDR2 reads YFSETQ. The CDR3 length is 14 residues. The V end lost 7 bases, the J end lost 7 bases, and 18 bases lay between the germline ends. CDR3 sequence: CASSQGSGDQPQHF. In nucleotides, the CDR3 is TGCGCCAGCTCCCAAGGTTCAGGGGACCAGCCCCAGCATTTT.

V usage is TRBV5-1 and J usage is TRBJ2-3, with a possible D match to TRBD2 (7 bases). V dropped 3 bases and J dropped 0 bases, with 17 bases sitting between them. Germline CDR1 SGHRS, CDR2 YFSETQ. CDR3 length equals 17 residues. The CDR3 DNA reads as TGCGCCAGCAGCTGGCCGATCGGCGGGGGCAGCACAGATACGCAGTATTTT. It is translated as CASSWPIGGGSTDTQYF.

The chain combines TRBV6-6 with TRBJ1-2, with a tentative D call TRBD1 (5 bases). CDR1 MNHNY and CDR2 SVGAGI come from the germline V gene (reference sequence). This CDR3 is 13 amino acids long. The ends were cut back, 2 bases at V and 4 bases at J, with 8 bases in the middle. In nucleotides, the CDR3 is TGTGCCAGCAGTTACGGGGCAGGCTATGGCTACACCTTC. Amino acid sequence: CASSYGAGYGYTF.